The subject of this entry is one T cell receptor (beta chain). Its antigen is not yet known. No base qualities exist here, and no much larger clone lies one base off it. These data come from a study of T cell changes during pregnancy in multiple sclerosis (dated by TCRdb to between 2018 and 2020). As for the study more broadly: Changes in the T cell repertoire over the course of pregnancy were examined in this study in women with multiple sclerosis.

Receptor amplification or capture employed the immunoSEQ multiplex PCR assay. This is the immuneACCESS table as TCRdb keeps it, with only in-frame sequences that have V and J called. A part of the clones is gone; compared with another copy, unresolved V genes explain less than half, and the rest is unexplained. This sample is represented by under 130,000 clones; roughly 92% of them were singletons. The top ten hold around 3.2% of the sample. Trimming takes 5 bases from V and 0 bases from J, and the germline ends sit 11 bases apart. Per the germline V gene (reference sequence), SEHNR is the CDR1 and FQNEAQ is the CDR2. The CDR3 spans 14 residues, from the cysteine through the phenylalanine. Of the read, only the CDR3 DNA is kept; its 42 bases are in frame from base 1.

This sequence originates from a female donor with multiple sclerosis, enrolled in a pregnancy study. The chain is assembled from TRBV7-9 and TRBJ2-7, and possibly TRBD1, on 5 matching bases. The input for sequencing was peripheral blood, taken after pregnancy. The sequenced DNA: TGTGCCAGCAGCCACCCAGGGAACTCCTACGAGCAGTACTTC. Its coded protein is CASSHPGNSYEQYF.